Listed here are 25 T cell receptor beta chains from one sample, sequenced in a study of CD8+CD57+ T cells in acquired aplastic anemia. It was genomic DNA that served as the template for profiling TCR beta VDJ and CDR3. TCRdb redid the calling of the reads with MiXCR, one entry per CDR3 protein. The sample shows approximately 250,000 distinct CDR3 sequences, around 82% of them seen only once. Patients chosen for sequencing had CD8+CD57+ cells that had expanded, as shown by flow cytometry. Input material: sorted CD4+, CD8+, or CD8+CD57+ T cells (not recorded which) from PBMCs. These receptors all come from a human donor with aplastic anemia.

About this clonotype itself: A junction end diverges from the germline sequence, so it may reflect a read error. CDR3 in DNA: TGTGCCAGCCTAACAGGAGGCACTGCCCCGTTCTTT. Translation gives CASLTGGTAPFF. This chain connects TRBV7-9 to TRBJ2-5; D possibly uses TRBD1 or TRBD2 (5 bases each). The CDR3 is 12 residues long. Looked up from germline, CDR1 is SEHNR and CDR2 is FQNEAQ (reference sequence).

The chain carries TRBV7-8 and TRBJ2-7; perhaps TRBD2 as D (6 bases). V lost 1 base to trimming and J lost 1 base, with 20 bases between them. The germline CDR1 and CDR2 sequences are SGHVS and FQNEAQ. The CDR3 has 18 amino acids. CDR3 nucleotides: TGTGCCAGCAGCTTAGAGGGAGGTCCCGATACGCAGTCCTACGAGCAGTACGTC. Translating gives CASSLEGGPDTQSYEQYV.

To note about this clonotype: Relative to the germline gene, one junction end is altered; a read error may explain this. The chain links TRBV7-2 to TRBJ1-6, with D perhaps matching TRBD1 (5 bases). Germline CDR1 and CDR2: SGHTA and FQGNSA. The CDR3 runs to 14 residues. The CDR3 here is CASSLDRGDNPLYF. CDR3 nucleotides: TGTGCCAGCAGTTTAGACCGGGGCGATAACCCCCTCTACTTT.

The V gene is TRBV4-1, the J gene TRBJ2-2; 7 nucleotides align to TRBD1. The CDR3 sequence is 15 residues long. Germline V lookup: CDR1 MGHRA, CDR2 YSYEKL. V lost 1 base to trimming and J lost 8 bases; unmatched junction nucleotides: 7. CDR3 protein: CASSQGTGPPGELFF. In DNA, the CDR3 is TGCGCCAGCAGCCAAGGGACAGGACCGCCGGGGGAGCTGTTTTTT.

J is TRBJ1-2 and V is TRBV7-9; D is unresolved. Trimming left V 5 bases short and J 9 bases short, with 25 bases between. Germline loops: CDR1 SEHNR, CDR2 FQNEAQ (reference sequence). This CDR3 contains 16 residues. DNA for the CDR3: TGTGCCAGCAGCCCCCCCCCGGGATGGGCTAGCGGGAGCTACACCTTC. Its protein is CASSPPPGWASGSYTF.

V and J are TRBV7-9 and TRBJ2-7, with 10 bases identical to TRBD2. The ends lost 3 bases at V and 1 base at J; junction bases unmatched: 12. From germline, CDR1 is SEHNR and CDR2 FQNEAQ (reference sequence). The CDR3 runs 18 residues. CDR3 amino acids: CASSFHRSGRAHSYEQYV. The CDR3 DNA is TGTGCCAGCAGCTTTCATAGAAGCGGGAGGGCCCATTCCTACGAGCAGTACGTC.

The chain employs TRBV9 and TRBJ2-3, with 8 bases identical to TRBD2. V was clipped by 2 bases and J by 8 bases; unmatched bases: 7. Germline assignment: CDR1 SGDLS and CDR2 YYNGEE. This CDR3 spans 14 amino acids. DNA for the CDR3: TGTGCCAGCAGCGTCGCGGGAGGTCCCGTTACGCAGTATTTT. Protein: CASSVAGGPVTQYF. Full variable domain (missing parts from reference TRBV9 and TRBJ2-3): DSGVTQTPKHLITATGQRVTLRCSPRSGDLSVYWYQQSLDQGLQFLIQYYNGEERAKGNILERFSAQQFPDLHSELNLSSLELGDSALYFCASSVAGGPVTQYFGPGTRLTVL.

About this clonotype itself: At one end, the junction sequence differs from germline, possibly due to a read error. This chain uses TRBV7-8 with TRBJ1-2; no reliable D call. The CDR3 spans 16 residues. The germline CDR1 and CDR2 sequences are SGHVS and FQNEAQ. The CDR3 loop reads CASSLARGGLIYDYTF. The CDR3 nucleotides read TGTGCCAGCAGCTTAGCGAGAGGTGGCCTCATATATGACTACACCTTC.

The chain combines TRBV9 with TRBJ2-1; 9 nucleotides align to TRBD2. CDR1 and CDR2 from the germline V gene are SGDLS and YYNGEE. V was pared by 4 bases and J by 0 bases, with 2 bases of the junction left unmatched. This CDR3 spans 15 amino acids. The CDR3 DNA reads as TGTGCCAGCAGCAGTAGCGGGGGCTCCTACAATGAGCAGTTCTTC. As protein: CASSSSGGSYNEQFF.

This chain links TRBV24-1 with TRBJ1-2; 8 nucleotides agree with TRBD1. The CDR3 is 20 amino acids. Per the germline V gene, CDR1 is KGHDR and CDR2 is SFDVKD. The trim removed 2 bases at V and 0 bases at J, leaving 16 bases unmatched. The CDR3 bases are TGTGCCACCAGTGATTCCCTGACCGACAGGGGTCGGAGAGCTAACTATGGCTACACCTTC. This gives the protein CATSDSLTDRGRRANYGYTF.

The CDR3 DNA sequence: TGTGCCAGCAGCTTTAATCCAGACGGGACAGCCCTTTCCGAGCAGTTCTTC. It translates to CASSFNPDGTALSEQFF. The genes are TRBV7-8 and TRBJ2-1, with 7 nucleotides matching TRBD1. This CDR3 spans 17 amino acids. V shed 3 bases and J 10 bases; nucleotides not matched to a gene: 18. The germline CDR1 and CDR2 sequences are SGHVS and FQNEAQ.

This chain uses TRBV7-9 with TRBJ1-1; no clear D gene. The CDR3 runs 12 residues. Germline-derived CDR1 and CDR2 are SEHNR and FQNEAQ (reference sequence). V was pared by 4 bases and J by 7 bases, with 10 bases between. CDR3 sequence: CASSSERIEAFF. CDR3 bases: TGTGCCAGCAGCTCGGAAAGGATTGAAGCTTTCTTT.

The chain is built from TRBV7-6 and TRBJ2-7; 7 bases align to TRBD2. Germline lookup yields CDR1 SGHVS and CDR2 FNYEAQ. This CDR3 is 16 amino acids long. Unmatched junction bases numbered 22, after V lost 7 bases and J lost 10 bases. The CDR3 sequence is CASTLGRVPSGANQYV. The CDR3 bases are TGTGCCAGCACCCTAGGGAGGGTCCCGAGTGGGGCCAACCAGTACGTC.

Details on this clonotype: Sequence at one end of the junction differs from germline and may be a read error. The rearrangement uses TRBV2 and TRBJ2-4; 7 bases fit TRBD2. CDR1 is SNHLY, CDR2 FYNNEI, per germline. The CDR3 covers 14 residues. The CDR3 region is CASSLASGLDNEYF. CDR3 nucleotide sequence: TGTGCCAGCAGCTTAGCTAGCGGTCTCGATAATGAGTATTTT.

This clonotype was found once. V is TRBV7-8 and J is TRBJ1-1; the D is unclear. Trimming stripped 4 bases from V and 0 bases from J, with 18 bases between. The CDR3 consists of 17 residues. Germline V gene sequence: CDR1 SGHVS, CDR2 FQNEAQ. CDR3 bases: TGTGCCAGCAGCTCATTAGGACCGACGATAATGAACACTGAAGCTTTCTTT. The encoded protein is CASSSLGPTIMNTEAFF.

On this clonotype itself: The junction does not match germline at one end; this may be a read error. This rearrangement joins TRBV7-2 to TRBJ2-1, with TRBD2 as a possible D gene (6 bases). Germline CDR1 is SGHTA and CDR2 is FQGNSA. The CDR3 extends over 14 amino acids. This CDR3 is CASRSGGVYNAQFF. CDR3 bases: TGTGCCAGCAGATCAGGCGGGGTCTACAATGCGCAGTTCTTC.

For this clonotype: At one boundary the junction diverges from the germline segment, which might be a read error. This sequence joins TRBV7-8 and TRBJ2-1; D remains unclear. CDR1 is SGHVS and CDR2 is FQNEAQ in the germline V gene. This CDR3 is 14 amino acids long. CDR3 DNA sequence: TGTGCCAGCAGCTTACCTACATGTCCCGATACGCAGTATTTC. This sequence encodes CASSLPTCPDTQYF.

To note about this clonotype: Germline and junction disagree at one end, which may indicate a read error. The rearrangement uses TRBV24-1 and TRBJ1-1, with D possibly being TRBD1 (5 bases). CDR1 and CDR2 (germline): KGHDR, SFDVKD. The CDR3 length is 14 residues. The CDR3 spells CATSDLLEHGGTVF. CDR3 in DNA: TGTGCCACCAGTGACCTCCTGGAACATGGGGGAACTGTCTTT.

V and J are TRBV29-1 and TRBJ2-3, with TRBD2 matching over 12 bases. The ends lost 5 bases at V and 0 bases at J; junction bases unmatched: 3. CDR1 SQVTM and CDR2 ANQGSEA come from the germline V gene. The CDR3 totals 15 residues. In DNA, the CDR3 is TGCAGCGTTTCCGGGACTAGCGGGAGCACAGATACGCAGTATTTT. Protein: CSVSGTSGSTDTQYF.

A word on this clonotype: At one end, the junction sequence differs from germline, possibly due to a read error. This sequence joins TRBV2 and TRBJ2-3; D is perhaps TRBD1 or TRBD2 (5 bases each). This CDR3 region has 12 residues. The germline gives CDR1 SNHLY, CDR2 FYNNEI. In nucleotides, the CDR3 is TGTGCCAGCAGCGAAGGGACCGATACGCACACCTTT. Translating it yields CASSEGTDTHTF.

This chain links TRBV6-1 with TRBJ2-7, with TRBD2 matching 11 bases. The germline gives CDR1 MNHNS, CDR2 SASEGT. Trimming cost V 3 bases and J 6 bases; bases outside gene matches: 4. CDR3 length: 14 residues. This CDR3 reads CASSDTTSGVEQYF. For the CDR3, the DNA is TGTGCCAGCAGTGACACGACTAGCGGGGTCGAGCAGTACTTC.

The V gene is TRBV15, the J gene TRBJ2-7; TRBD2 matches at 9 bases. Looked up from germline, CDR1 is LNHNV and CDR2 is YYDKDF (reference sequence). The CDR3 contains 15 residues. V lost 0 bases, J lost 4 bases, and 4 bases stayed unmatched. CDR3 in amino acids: CATSREGSGGYEQYF. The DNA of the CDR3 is TGTGCCACCAGCAGAGAAGGTAGCGGGGGTTACGAGCAGTACTTC. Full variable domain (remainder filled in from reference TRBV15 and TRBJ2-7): DAMVIQNPRYQVTQFGKPVTLSCSQTLNHNVMYWYQQKSSQAPKLLFHYYDKDFNNEADTPDNFQSRRPNTSFCFLDIRSPGLGDTAMYLCATSREGSGGYEQYFGPGTRLTVT.

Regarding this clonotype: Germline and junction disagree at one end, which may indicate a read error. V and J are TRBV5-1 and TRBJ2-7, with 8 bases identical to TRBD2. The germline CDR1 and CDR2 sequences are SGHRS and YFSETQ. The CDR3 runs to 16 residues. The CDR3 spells CASSTGGLRFSYEQYF. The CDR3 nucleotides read TGTGCCAGCAGCACGGGGGGGCTTAGATTCTCCTACGAGCAGTACTTC.

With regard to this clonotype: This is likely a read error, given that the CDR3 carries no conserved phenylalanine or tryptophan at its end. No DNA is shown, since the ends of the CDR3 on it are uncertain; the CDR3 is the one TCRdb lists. The CDR3 reads CASSLGHPDYNEQ. V gene TRBV7-2 combines with J gene TRBJ2-3; TRBD2 was called by the table and not checked on the DNA. The CDR3 length is 13 residues, termini included. Per the germline V gene, CDR1 is SGHTA and CDR2 is FQGNSA.

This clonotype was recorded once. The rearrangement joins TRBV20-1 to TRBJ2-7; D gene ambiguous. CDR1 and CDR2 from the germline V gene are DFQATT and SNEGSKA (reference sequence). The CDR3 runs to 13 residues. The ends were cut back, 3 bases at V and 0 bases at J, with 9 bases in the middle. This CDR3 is CSASHVTSYEQYF. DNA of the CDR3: TGCAGTGCTAGCCACGTGACCTCCTACGAGCAGTACTTC.